A single sample gave rise to the 2 T cell receptor beta chains below, sequenced in a study of early T cells in non-severe SARS-CoV-2 infection. TCRdb re-analysed the 5' RACE reads in MiXCR, keeping a single row per CDR3 protein. The repertoire holds roughly 70,000 distinct CDR3 sequences, under 15% seen once, with about 1.3% in the top ten. Sequenced sample: whole blood. These receptors all come from an adult who was a healthcare worker with PCR-confirmed SARS-CoV-2 infection or an uninfected control (not recorded which).

This clonotype was seen ten or more times. The V and J genes are TRBV14 and TRBJ2-1; 8 nucleotides match TRBD2. Germline values: CDR1 SGHDN, CDR2 FVKESK. The junction had 14 bases not matched to a gene; V was cut back by 4 bases and J by 9 bases. The CDR3 spans 16 residues. CDR3: CASSRRYGRATGEQFF. The CDR3 coding sequence is TGTGCCAGCAGCCGCCGCTACGGGAGGGCCACCGGTGAGCAGTTCTTC.

The chain combines TRBV2 with TRBJ1-2; a possible D gene is TRBD1 (6 bases). V was pared by 6 bases and J by 1 base, with 12 bases between. Per the germline V gene, CDR1 is SNHLY and CDR2 is FYNNEI. The CDR3 spans 14 residues. The CDR3 nucleotides are TGTGCCAGCAGGACGGACAGAATTAACTATGGCTACACCTTC. It is translated as CASRTDRINYGYTF.